This paragraph covers one TCR beta chain sequence. Germline CDR1 is MDHEN and CDR2 is SYDVKM. This CDR3 spans 15 amino acids. V was clipped by 3 bases and J by 3 bases; unmatched bases: 2. The sample is drawn from a study of blood T cell repertoires in COVID-19. Assay: immunoSEQ multiplex PCR; the TCRdb copy retains only in-frame clones and omits some. The sample lists 300,000 or so clones, around nine tenths occurring once. The sequence was obtained from a man aged 50-60 years with active or convalescent COVID-19. The gene calls are TRBV28 and TRBJ2-2; TRBD1 matches at 9 bases. The sample comprised peripheral blood. The CDR3 loop is CASSFGQGYTGELFF. DNA of the CDR3: TGTGCCAGCAGTTTCGGACAGGGGTACACCGGGGAGCTGTTTTTT. Drawing the rest from reference TRBV28 and TRBJ2-2, the complete variable domain is DVKVTQSSRYLVKRTGEKVFLECVQDMDHENMFWYRQDPGLGLRLIYFSYDVKMKEKGDIPEGYSVSREKKERFSLILESASTNQTSMYLCASSFGQGYTGELFFGEGSRLTVL.